This T cell receptor (beta chain) originates from a study of blood T cell repertoires in COVID-19. The overall study: T cells, B-cell-depleted T cells, or PBMCs provided the cDNA or gDNA that served as material.

Authors' processing steps: Researchers report that nucleated cell counts were estimated from reference gene primer amplification. Some clones are missing from TCRdb's copy, which holds only in-frame ones; the method was immunoSEQ multiplex PCR. The V and J calls and the clone size are those of that table, but D and trimming were determined from the DNA. Found here are some 190,000 clones, about four fifths of them singletons; the top ten hold 5.1%. The CDR3 is 14 residues long. Germline values: CDR1 LNHDA, CDR2 SQIVND (reference sequence). Trimming removed 4 bases from V and 4 bases from J, with 14 bases in between.

This receptor was taken from a woman in her 70s with active or convalescent COVID-19. Sample: peripheral blood. The V call is TRBV19, the J call TRBJ2-7; weak D call: TRBD2 (6 bases). CDR3 region: CASSSSRTKYEQYF. CDR3 nucleotide sequence: TGTGCCAGTAGTAGCTCGCGGACTAAATACGAGCAGTACTTC.